The present T cell receptor beta chain was sequenced within a study of blood T cell repertoires in COVID-19. About the study: Some COVID-19 samples were acute and others convalescent; all came from the United States, Italy and Spain. From T cells, B-cell-depleted T cells, or PBMCs came the material, which was cDNA or gDNA.

Losses at the gene ends were 1 base for V and 5 bases for J; bases not matched to a gene: 3. The CDR3 has 15 amino acids. Germline-derived CDR1 and CDR2 are MDHEN and SYDVKM. There are a few counts of this clone. How the authors handled the data: By means of reference gene primer amplification, nucleated cell counts were estimated. The assay was immunoSEQ multiplex PCR, and TCRdb's table has in-frame clones only and misses some. That table gives V, J and clone size, and the DNA gave D and trimming. Found here are some 99,000 clones, approximately 90% of them singletons; the top ten hold 0.95% to 1.3%.

The material sequenced was peripheral blood. This TCR was recovered from a human donor in a cohort sampled during active COVID-19. This chain connects TRBV28 to TRBJ2-1; 9 bases are shared with TRBD1. The CDR3 loop reads CASSLLDRGDNEQFF. CDR3 in DNA: TGTGCCAGCAGTTTATTGGACAGGGGCGACAATGAGCAGTTCTTC.